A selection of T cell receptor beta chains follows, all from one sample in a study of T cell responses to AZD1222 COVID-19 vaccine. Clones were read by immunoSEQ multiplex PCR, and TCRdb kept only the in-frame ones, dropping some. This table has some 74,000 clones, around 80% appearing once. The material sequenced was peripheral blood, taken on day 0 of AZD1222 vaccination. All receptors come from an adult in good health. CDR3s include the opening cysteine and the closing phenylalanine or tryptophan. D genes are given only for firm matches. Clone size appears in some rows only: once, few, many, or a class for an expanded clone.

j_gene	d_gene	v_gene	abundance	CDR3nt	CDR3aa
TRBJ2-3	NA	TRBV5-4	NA	TGTGCCAGCAGCTTGGATCAGCGTCCCACAGATACGCAGTATTTT	CASSLDQRPTDTQYF
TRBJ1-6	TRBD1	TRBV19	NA	TGTGCCAGTCGGACAGGGAATAATTCACCCCTCCACTTT	CASRTGNNSPLHF
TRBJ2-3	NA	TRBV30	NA	TGTGCCTGGAGCCTGGGAGGAACAGATACGCAGTATTTT	CAWSLGGTDTQYF
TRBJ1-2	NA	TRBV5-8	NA	TGTGCCAGCAGCTTCCCCTCGGGGTTTGGCTACACCTTC	CASSFPSGFGYTF
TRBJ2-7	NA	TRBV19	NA	TGTGCCAGTAGTCCGCAGGGCGTCCACGAGCAGTACTTC	CASSPQGVHEQYF
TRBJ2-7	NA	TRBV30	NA	TGTGCCTGGAGTGGGGCAGGGGTGGACGAGCAGTACTTC	CAWSGAGVDEQYF
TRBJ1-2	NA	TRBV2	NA	TGTGCCAGCAGGAGGGGGGAAGGGGTAGTTAACTATGGCTACACCTTC	CASRRGEGVVNYGYTF
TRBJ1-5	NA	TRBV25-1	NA	TGTGCCAGCAGTGGAAACTTCAATCAGCCCCAGCATTTT	CASSGNFNQPQHF
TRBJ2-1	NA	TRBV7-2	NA	TGTGCCAGCAGCCCTCGGGGGAATTGGAATGAGCAGTTCTTC	CASSPRGNWNEQFF
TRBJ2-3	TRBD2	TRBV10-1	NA	TGCGCCAACCAGCTCAATAGCGGGGAATGTGATACGCAGTATTTT	CANQLNSGECDTQYF
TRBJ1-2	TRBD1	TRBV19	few	TGTGCCAGTAGTATCCAGGGGACAGGTCGCCAGAATGGCTACACCTTC	CASSIQGTGRQNGYTF
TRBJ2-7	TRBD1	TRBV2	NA	TGTGCCAGCAACCCCGGGACAGGGGACTACGAGCAGTACTTC	CASNPGTGDYEQYF
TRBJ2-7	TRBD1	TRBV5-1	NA	TGCGCCAGCAGCCCCCGGGGACAGGGGTCCCACGAGCAGTACTTC	CASSPRGQGSHEQYF
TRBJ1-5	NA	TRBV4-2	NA	TGTGCCAGCAGCCAAGACTACGATAGGATTGGGCGGACAGCTCAGCCCCAGCATTTT	CASSQDYDRIGRTAQPQHF
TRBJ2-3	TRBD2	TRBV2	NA	TGTGCCAGCAGTGACCCTCGTCTGACTAGCGGGGGACCCAGCACAGATACGCAGTATTTT	CASSDPRLTSGGPSTDTQYF
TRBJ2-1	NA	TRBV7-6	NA	TGTGCCAGCAGCTCACTCACCCAGCTAGGGTACAATGAGCAGTTCTTC	CASSSLTQLGYNEQFF
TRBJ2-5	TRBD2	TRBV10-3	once	TGTGCCATCAGTGAGTCGACTAGCGGGAGTAGAGAGACCCAGTACTTC	CAISESTSGSRETQYF
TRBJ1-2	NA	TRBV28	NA	TGTGCCAGCAGGTTGGACGGTCCGTTGATCTACACCTTC	CASRLDGPLIYTF
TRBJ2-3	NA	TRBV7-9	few	TGTGCCAGCAGCCCCGGGGCAGATACGCAGTATTTT	CASSPGADTQYF
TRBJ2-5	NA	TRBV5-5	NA	TGTGCCAGCAGCTCCATGGGGGTAATAGAAGAGACCCAGTACTTC	CASSSMGVIEETQYF
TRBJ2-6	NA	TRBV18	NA	TGTGCCAGCTCACCTGCGACAGGTCCCCGATCTGGGGCCAACGTCCTGACTTTC	CASSPATGPRSGANVLTF
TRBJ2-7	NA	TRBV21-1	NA	TGTGCCAGCGGTAACTACAGGGGGCGGCGAGTGGATGGCGGCTTC	CASGNYRGRRVDGGF
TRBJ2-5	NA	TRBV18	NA	TGTGCCAGCTCAGTCGGGGGACAGAAAGAGACCCAGTACTTC	CASSVGGQKETQYF
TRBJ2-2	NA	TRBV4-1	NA	TGCGCCAGCAGTCTTGGGGGAAGCACCGGGGAGCTGTTTTTT	CASSLGGSTGELFF
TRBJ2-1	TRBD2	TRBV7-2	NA	TGTGCCAGCAGCTTCCAGGGACTAGCGGGGGAAAATGAGCAGTTCTTC	CASSFQGLAGENEQFF
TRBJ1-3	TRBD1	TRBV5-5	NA	TGTGCCAGCAGCATAAAACAGGGGGCAGGTGGAAACACCATATATTTT	CASSIKQGAGGNTIYF
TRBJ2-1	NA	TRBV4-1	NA	TGCGCCAGCAGCCAACCACTAAGGGGCAGGTTGAATGAGCAGTTCTTC	CASSQPLRGRLNEQFF
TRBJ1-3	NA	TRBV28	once	TGTGCCAGCACCCGACGGGGGGTTTCTGGAAACACCATATATTTT	CASTRRGVSGNTIYF
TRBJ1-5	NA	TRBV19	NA	TGTGCCAGTACGTCTTGGATGGGGGCCTATAGCAATCAGCCCCAGCATTTT	CASTSWMGAYSNQPQHF
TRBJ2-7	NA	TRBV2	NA	TGTGCCAGCTCCCGAGGGCAGGGCTTCGTGGGCGAGCAGTACTTC	CASSRGQGFVGEQYF
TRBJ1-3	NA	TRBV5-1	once	TGCGCCAGCAGCTTGTCCAACACTGCCGGAAACACCATATATTTT	CASSLSNTAGNTIYF
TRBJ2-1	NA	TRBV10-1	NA	TGCGCCAGCAGTGGGGGGAGAGGGGCTGATGAGCAGTTCTTC	CASSGGRGADEQFF
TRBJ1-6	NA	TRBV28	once	TGTGCCAGCAGTTCAGGGTTACGGAGTTCACCCCTCCACTTT	CASSSGLRSSPLHF
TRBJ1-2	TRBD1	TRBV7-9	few	TGTGCCACGGCAGGGGGCAGCCCAAATGGCTACACCTTC	CATAGGSPNGYTF
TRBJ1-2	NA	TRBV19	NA	TGTGCCAGTAGTATGACGGACTATGGCTACACCTTC	CASSMTDYGYTF
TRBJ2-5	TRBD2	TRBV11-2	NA	TGTGCCAGCAGCCCGGGACTAGCGGGAGGGTGGGAGACCCAGTACTTC	CASSPGLAGGWETQYF
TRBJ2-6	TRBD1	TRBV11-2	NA	TGTGCCAGCAGCCGGGACAGGAGCTCTGGGGCCAACGTCCTGACTTTC	CASSRDRSSGANVLTF
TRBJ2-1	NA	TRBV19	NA	TGTGCCAGTAGTATAGGCGGGACGGACTACAATGAGCAGTTCTTC	CASSIGGTDYNEQFF
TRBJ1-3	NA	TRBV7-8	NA	TGTGCCAGCAGCCCGTGGCAGAGGGCTGGAAACACCATATATTTT	CASSPWQRAGNTIYF
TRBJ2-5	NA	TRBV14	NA	TGTGCCAGCAGCCTCCTCGGGGGACAGAAGACCCAGTACTTC	CASSLLGGQKTQYF
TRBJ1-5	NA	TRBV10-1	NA	TGCGCCAGCAGTGAGGGTGGAGGCAATCAGCCCCAGCATTTT	CASSEGGGNQPQHF
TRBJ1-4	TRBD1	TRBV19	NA	TGTGCCAGTAGGGACAGGGGGCGCGATGAAAAACTGTTTTTT	CASRDRGRDEKLFF
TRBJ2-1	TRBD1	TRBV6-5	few	TGTGCCACGCGGCAGGGGGCATACAATGAGCAGTTCTTC	CATRQGAYNEQFF
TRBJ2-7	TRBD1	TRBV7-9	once	TGTGCCAGCAGCGTGCAGGGGGCCGAGCAGTACTTC	CASSVQGAEQYF
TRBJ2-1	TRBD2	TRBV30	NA	TGTGTTATCGGGACTAGCGGGAGTGGTGAGCAGTTCTTC	CVIGTSGSGEQFF
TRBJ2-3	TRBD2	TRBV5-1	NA	TGCGCCAGCAGCTTGGGGCGGGGGAGTAGCACAGATACGCAGTATTTT	CASSLGRGSSTDTQYF
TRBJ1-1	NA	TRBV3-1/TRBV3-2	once	TGTGCCAGCAGCCATATAGGGGTGCCCACTGAAGCTTTCTTT	CASSHIGVPTEAFF
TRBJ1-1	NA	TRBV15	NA	TGTGCCACCAGCAGCCTAAGGACAGCGGCTTTCTTT	CATSSLRTAAFF
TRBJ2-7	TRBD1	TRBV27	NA	TGTGCCAGCAGTGTACGGACAGGGGGATACTCCTACGAGCAGTACTTC	CASSVRTGGYSYEQYF
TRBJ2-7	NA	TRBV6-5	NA	TGTGCCAGCACCCCCGGCCGGGGAAGGGAGCAGTACTTC	CASTPGRGREQYF
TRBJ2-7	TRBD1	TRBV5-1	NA	TGCGCCAGCAGCACAGGGGTGTACGAGCAGTACTTC	CASSTGVYEQYF
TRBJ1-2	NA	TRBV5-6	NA	TGTGCCAGCAGCAGGTGGGGCTATGGCTACACCTTC	CASSRWGYGYTF
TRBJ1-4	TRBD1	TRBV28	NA	TGTGCCAGCAGTACAGGGGTTAGGGCAACTAATGAAAAACTGTTTTTT	CASSTGVRATNEKLFF
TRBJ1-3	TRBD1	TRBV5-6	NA	TGTGCCAGCAGCGCCGGGTTGCAGGGGGCTGGAAACACCATATATTTT	CASSAGLQGAGNTIYF
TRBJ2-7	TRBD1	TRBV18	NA	TGTGCCAGCTCACCACCGTCCTTGACAGGGGGGGAGCAGTACTTC	CASSPPSLTGGEQYF